Listed here are 30 T cell receptor beta chains from one sample, sequenced in a study of blood T cell repertoires in COVID-19. The data were produced by immunoSEQ multiplex PCR, yet TCRdb's version contains in-frame clones alone and is incomplete. The sample consists of fewer than 150,000 clones, about 85% of them appearing once. The sequencing sample was made of peripheral blood. Receptors were obtained from a human donor in a cohort sampled during active COVID-19.

Only a few counts were recorded for this clone. This chain uses TRBV18 with TRBJ1-1, with a tentative D call TRBD1 (5 bases). The V gene lost 6 bases and the J gene lost 4 bases, with 21 bases spanning the gap. Germline loops: CDR1 KGHSH, CDR2 LQKENI. The CDR3 sequence is 16 residues long. The chain's CDR3 is CASSQTRGRGGTEAFF. The CDR3 DNA sequence: TGTGCCAGCTCCCAGACTCGGGGTCGGGGGGGCACTGAAGCTTTCTTT.

The V and J genes are TRBV5-6 and TRBJ1-2, with TRBD1 identical over 10 bases. This CDR3 has 16 residues. With V trimmed by 3 bases and J by 6 bases, 11 bases remained unmatched. CDR1 is SGHDT, CDR2 YYEEEE, per germline. The CDR3 DNA sequence: TGTGCCAGCAGCTCGGAGCTGGTCGGGACAGGGGATGGCTACACCTTC. The encoded protein is CASSSELVGTGDGYTF.

The chain carries TRBV5-6 and TRBJ2-7; tentatively, D is TRBD1 (6 bases). From germline, CDR1 is SGHDT and CDR2 YYEEEE. V was clipped by 2 bases and J by 5 bases, with 17 bases between them. CDR3 length: 15 amino acids. CDR3 sequence: CASSFLSGDTHEQYF. The CDR3 region has the DNA TGTGCCAGCAGCTTTCTCTCAGGGGACACCCACGAGCAGTACTTC.

This chain joins TRBV15 and TRBJ2-7; 10 bases agree with TRBD2. Germline CDR1 reads LNHNV; CDR2 reads YYDKDF (reference sequence). CDR3 length equals 17 residues. J lost 6 bases, V lost 1 base, and 12 bases had no gene match. CDR3 nucleotides: TGTGCCACCAGCAGAGCAGGACTAGCGGCCTCCCGGGGCGAGCAGTACTTC. Protein: CATSRAGLAASRGEQYF.

The chain carries TRBV11-2 and TRBJ1-2; 7 nucleotides align to TRBD1. V dropped 3 bases and J dropped 2; count of bases not matched to a gene: 6. There are 15 residues in the CDR3. The germline CDR1 and CDR2 sequences are SGHAT and FQNNGV. The CDR3 loop is CASSFTGVENYGYTF. The CDR3 DNA is TGTGCCAGCAGCTTCACAGGGGTAGAAAACTATGGCTACACCTTC.

The rearrangement joins TRBV24-1 to TRBJ1-2; 10 nucleotides align to TRBD1. V trimming: 3 bases; J trimming: 6 bases; junction bases outside the gene matches: 3. CDR1 KGHDR and CDR2 SFDVKD come from the germline V gene. CDR3 length: 14 residues. The CDR3 bases are TGTGCCACCAGTGATGCCGGGACAGGGGATGGCTACACCTTC. This codes for CATSDAGTGDGYTF.

This chain joins TRBV19 and TRBJ1-4; possibly TRBD1 for D (6 bases). The ends were cut back, 0 bases at V and 0 bases at J, with 11 bases in the middle. The CDR3 spans 17 residues. The germline V gene has CDR1 LNHDA and CDR2 SQIVND (reference sequence). CDR3 protein: CASSIDGTGTTNEKLFF. The CDR3 DNA reads TGTGCCAGTAGTATAGACGGCACAGGGACAACTAATGAAAAACTGTTTTTT.

The chain links TRBV6-6 to TRBJ2-4; tentative D call: TRBD2 (6 bases). Trimming shortened V by 7 bases and J by 5 bases, and 12 bases separated the two germline ends. This CDR3 has 13 residues. The germline gives CDR1 MNHNY, CDR2 SVGAGI (reference sequence). The CDR3 DNA follows: TGTGCCAGCACCCCCGGCGGGGAAAACATTCAGTACTTC. Its translation is CASTPGGENIQYF.

The rearrangement joins TRBV29-1 to TRBJ2-7, with 8 positions matching TRBD1. The germline gives CDR1 SQVTM, CDR2 ANQGSEA. The CDR3 loop spans 15 amino acids. V dropped 3 bases and J dropped 3; count of bases not matched to a gene: 10. The chain's CDR3 is CSVDRGTGTYYEQYF. The CDR3 coding sequence is TGCAGCGTTGACAGGGGGACAGGAACGTACTACGAGCAGTACTTC.

In nucleotides, the CDR3 is TGTGCCAGCAGGCCAGAAGGGGCGCCTATTCAGCCCCAGCATTTT. Residues: CASRPEGAPIQPQHF. The rearrangement joins TRBV27 to TRBJ1-5; tentatively, D is TRBD1 (5 bases). This CDR3 spans 15 amino acids. V lost 6 bases, J lost 6 bases, and 18 bases lay in between. Looked up from germline, CDR1 is MNHEY and CDR2 is SMNVEV (reference sequence).

The V gene is TRBV27, the J gene TRBJ1-5, with D possibly TRBD1 on 6 matching bases. The CDR3 totals 17 residues. Per germline, CDR1 MNHEY and CDR2 SMNVEV (reference sequence). Trimming removed 4 bases at V and 1 base at J, with 17 bases between. The CDR3: CASSSTGYQGSNQPQHF. The CDR3 DNA sequence: TGTGCCAGCAGTTCAACAGGGTATCAAGGGAGCAATCAGCCCCAGCATTTT.

This clone was seen only a few times. The rearrangement joins TRBV5-1 to TRBJ2-5; TRBD2 matches at 10 bases. CDR3 size: 18 residues. Germline-derived CDR1 and CDR2 are SGHRS and YFSETQ. V lost 3 bases to trimming and J lost 2 bases; unmatched junction nucleotides: 13. CDR3 sequence (DNA): TGCGCCAGCAGCTGGGAGTTCCAGCGGGAGGGAAGGCAAGAGACCCAGTACTTC. Translation: CASSWEFQREGRQETQYF.

J is TRBJ2-5 and V is TRBV7-2; 8 bases map to TRBD1. Germline V gene data show CDR1 as SGHTA and CDR2 as FQGNSA. This CDR3 is built from 13 residues. Losses at the gene ends were 5 bases for V and 5 bases for J; bases not matched to a gene: 4. The CDR3 sequence: CASSRQGSETQYF. The CDR3 DNA follows: TGTGCCAGCAGCCGACAGGGGTCCGAGACCCAGTACTTC. The whole variable domain, filled in from reference TRBV7-2 and TRBJ2-5, reads GAGVSQSPSNKVTEKGKDVELRCDPISGHTALYWYRQSLGQGLEFLIYFQGNSAPDKSGLPSDRFSAERTGGSVSTLTIQRTQQEDSAVYLCASSRQGSETQYFGPGTRLLVL.

This clone was counted once. This chain joins TRBV21-1 and TRBJ2-3; the table's D gene call, TRBD2, was not cross checked with the DNA. TRBV21-1 is classified as a pseudogene. This CDR3 is built from 21 residues. The DNA of the CDR3 is TGTGCCAGCAGCAATCGGAGTGGGCTAGCGGGGAGGAGCGACTTCACAGATACGCAGTATTTT. This gives the protein CASSNRSGLAGRSDFTDTQYF.

This chain connects TRBV3-1 (or the pseudogene TRBV3-2) to TRBJ2-7; 11 bases map to TRBD1. The CDR3 spans 16 residues. V lost 4 bases and J lost 4; bases outside the gene matches: 9. Germline V gives CDR1 LGHDT, CDR2 YNNKEL (reference sequence). CDR3 loop: CASSRRTGTGGYEQYF. In nucleotides, the CDR3 is TGTGCCAGCAGCCGAAGAACCGGGACAGGGGGTTACGAGCAGTACTTC.

The chain combines TRBV6-1 with TRBJ2-3; TRBD1 is a possible D gene (5 bases). This CDR3 is 16 amino acids long. V lost 3 bases and J lost 2, with 15 bases in between. The germline gives CDR1 MNHNS, CDR2 SASEGT. CDR3 nucleotides: TGTGCCAGCAGTGACACGTGGGGCATCGCCACAGATACGCAGTATTTT. Translation gives CASSDTWGIATDTQYF.

The chain combines TRBV18 with TRBJ1-1; D gene uncertain. Germline-derived CDR1 and CDR2 are KGHSH and LQKENI. V dropped 6 bases and J dropped 4 bases, with 9 bases sitting between them. The CDR3 has 12 residues. The DNA of the CDR3 is TGTGCCAGCTCCCCCGGGAGCACTGAAGCTTTCTTT. The encoded protein is CASSPGSTEAFF.

This chain connects TRBV10-3 to TRBJ1-2, with 12 bases lining up with TRBD1. The length of the CDR3 is 14 residues. The junction had 6 bases not matched to a gene; V was cut back by 7 bases and J by 6 bases. Per the germline V gene, CDR1 is ENHRY and CDR2 is SYGVKD. The CDR3 nucleotides are TGTGCCATCAAGTCGGGACAGGGGGCAGATGGCTACACCTTC. Encoded protein: CAIKSGQGADGYTF.

Written as DNA, the CDR3 is TGTGCCAGTAAACCCCCAGGGGCTGGGACAGATACGCAGTATTTT. Encoded protein: CASKPPGAGTDTQYF. The V and J genes are TRBV19 and TRBJ2-3, with a possible D match to TRBD1 (6 bases). The CDR3 runs to 15 residues. Between the trimmed V and J ends, which lost 7 bases and 3 bases, there was a span of 17 bases. Looked up from germline, CDR1 is LNHDA and CDR2 is SQIVND (reference sequence).

The J gene is TRBJ2-7, the V gene TRBV6-5; D is uncertain. The CDR3 is made up of 12 amino acids. CDR1 and CDR2 (germline): MNHEY, SVGAGI. Trimming pared 5 bases from V and 5 bases from J, leaving 10 bases between. The CDR3 reads CASSPPRNEQYF. The CDR3 region has the DNA TGTGCCAGCAGTCCCCCCAGGAACGAGCAGTACTTC.

The chain uses TRBV20-1 and TRBJ1-6; TRBD1 matches at 8 bases. The V gene end was trimmed by 3 bases and the J gene end by 7 bases; junction bases not matched to a gene: 5. Germline values: CDR1 DFQATT, CDR2 SNEGSKA (reference sequence). This CDR3 region has 14 residues. CDR3 bases: TGCAGTGCTAGTAAACAGGGGGTGAATTCACCCCTCCACTTT. As protein: CSASKQGVNSPLHF.

The chain carries TRBV5-6 and TRBJ1-2, with TRBD1 identical over 9 bases. The germline V gene has CDR1 SGHDT and CDR2 YYEEEE. J lost 6 bases, V lost 4 bases, and 7 bases had no gene match. This CDR3 is 14 amino acids long. In DNA, the CDR3 is TGTGCCAGCAGCCCTCGGGACAGGGTAGATGGCTACACCTTC. Protein sequence: CASSPRDRVDGYTF.

This rearrangement joins TRBV5-1 to TRBJ2-2, with D possibly TRBD1 on 5 matching bases. CDR1 SGHRS and CDR2 YFSETQ come from the germline V gene. Trimming pared 0 bases from V and 3 bases from J, leaving 12 bases between. The CDR3 is 16 residues long. CDR3 region: CASSLVGADYTGELFF. In nucleotides, the CDR3 is TGCGCCAGCAGCTTGGTAGGGGCGGATTACACCGGGGAGCTGTTTTTT.

V usage is TRBV27 and J usage is TRBJ2-5; weak D call: TRBD1 (6 bases). Between the trimmed V and J ends, which lost 3 bases and 6 bases, there was a span of 17 bases. From germline, CDR1 is MNHEY and CDR2 SMNVEV (reference sequence). The CDR3 totals 15 residues. Written as DNA, the CDR3 is TGTGCCAGCAGTTTCTCCCGCACGGACAGAAAGACCCAGTACTTC. It encodes CASSFSRTDRKTQYF.

This clone occurred a few times. The chain couples TRBV7-9 to TRBJ1-2; TRBD1 matches 9 bases. CDR3 length: 14 amino acids. The ends lost 0 bases at V and 7 bases at J; junction bases unmatched: 3. Germline loops: CDR1 SEHNR, CDR2 FQNEAQ (reference sequence). The CDR3 here is CASSLAYRGPGYTF. The CDR3 DNA is TGTGCCAGCAGCTTAGCCTACAGGGGGCCTGGCTACACCTTC.

About this clone itself: At one boundary the junction diverges from the germline segment, which might be a read error. The chain carries TRBV10-1 and TRBJ1-1; D remains ambiguous. The CDR3 has 13 amino acids. From germline, CDR1 is WNHNN and CDR2 SYGVQD (reference sequence). CDR3 DNA: TGCGCCAGCACTGAGGAAGGGAGCACTGAAGCTTTCTTT. Translating it yields CASTEEGSTEAFF.

The chain uses TRBV28 and TRBJ1-2; no clear D gene. The CDR3 length is 13 residues. Germline V gene sequence: CDR1 MDHEN, CDR2 SYDVKM. V dropped 3 bases and J dropped 5 bases, with 10 bases sitting between them. Written as DNA, the CDR3 is TGTGCCAGCAGTTTTAGTCTGTCGTATGGCTACACCTTC. It specifies CASSFSLSYGYTF.

This clone was found a few times. The chain has TRBV25-1 and TRBJ1-2, with TRBD1 matching over 8 bases. The germline V gene has CDR1 MGHDK and CDR2 SYGVNS. The CDR3 loop spans 13 amino acids. The ends lost 4 bases at V and 8 bases at J; junction bases unmatched: 6. The CDR3 here is CASSGGTGRGYTF. Here the CDR3 DNA reads TGTGCCAGCAGTGGGGGGACAGGCCGCGGCTACACCTTC.

As DNA, the CDR3 is TGTGCCTGGAGGATTCCCGGGACACTGAACACTGAAGCTTTCTTT. The encoded protein is CAWRIPGTLNTEAFF. The chain uses TRBV30 and TRBJ1-1; tentatively, D is TRBD1 (6 bases). The germline V and J ends were trimmed by 3 bases and 0 bases, with 14 bases remaining between them. The CDR3 has 15 residues. From germline, CDR1 is GTSNPN and CDR2 SVGIG (reference sequence).

The rearrangement links TRBV7-6 to TRBJ2-3; possibly TRBD2 for D (6 bases). Germline V gene data show CDR1 as SGHVS and CDR2 as FNYEAQ. Trimming cost V 6 bases and J 1 base, with 20 bases left between them. The CDR3 extends over 17 amino acids. The CDR3 reads CASRGRTSRGGTDTQYF. CDR3 nucleotides: TGTGCCAGCAGGGGGAGGACAAGCCGAGGGGGCACAGATACGCAGTATTTT.